These 18 T cell receptor beta chains were all obtained from the same sample, sequenced in a study of cytomegalovirus exposure and HLA in healthy donors. PCR involved 60 Vbeta and 13 Jbeta primers. This table comes from immunoSEQ multiplex PCR, and its TCRdb copy is limited to in-frame clones, with some not included. This table has about 150,000 clones, 75% to 85% appearing once. The sequencing input was PBMCs. These receptors were taken from a young woman in good health and CMV-seropositive.

The CDR3 region is CASSSGTGSTDTQYF. The DNA of the CDR3 is TGCGCCAGCAGCTCCGGGACAGGGAGCACAGATACGCAGTATTTT. The chain joins TRBV4-3 to TRBJ2-3; 9 nucleotides line up with TRBD1. The germline gives CDR1 LGHNA, CDR2 YSLEER. CDR3 length: 15 amino acids. The ends lost 5 bases at V and 0 bases at J; junction bases unmatched: 3.

The genes are TRBV28 and TRBJ2-7; maybe TRBD2 (5 bases). This CDR3 is built from 14 residues. Germline values: CDR1 MDHEN, CDR2 SYDVKM. V was shortened by 4 bases and J by 7 bases, with 17 bases between the two germline ends. The CDR3 nucleotides read TGTGCCAGCAGTTCGCCGGGGATAATCTGGGAGCAGTACTTC. Amino acids: CASSSPGIIWEQYF.

V and J are TRBV5-6 and TRBJ2-6, with TRBD2 matching over 7 bases. Germline values: CDR1 SGHDT, CDR2 YYEEEE. The junction had 3 bases not matched to a gene; V was cut back by 0 bases and J by 0 bases. The CDR3 loop spans 17 amino acids. CDR3 coding DNA: TGTGCCAGCAGCTTGGGCGGGGGAAGCTCTGGGGCCAACGTCCTGACTTTC. Amino acids: CASSLGGGSSGANVLTF.

This chain links TRBV2 with TRBJ2-7; D not resolved. Germline V gene data show CDR1 as SNHLY and CDR2 as FYNNEI. The ends were cut back, 7 bases at V and 0 bases at J, with 10 bases in the middle. The CDR3 length is 13 residues. CDR3 sequence reads: CASNLVASYEQYF. CDR3 coding DNA: TGTGCCAGCAACCTAGTTGCCTCCTACGAGCAGTACTTC.

This sequence joins TRBV28 and TRBJ1-3; the D gene is possibly TRBD1 (6 bases). CDR1 and CDR2 from the germline V gene are MDHEN and SYDVKM. The CDR3 totals 14 residues. V shed 6 bases and J shed 4 bases, with 13 bases lying between them. CDR3 nucleotide sequence: TGTGCCAGCAGGTTGAAGGGGGTAGGAAACACCATATATTTT. Translating it yields CASRLKGVGNTIYF.

This chain uses TRBV5-1 with TRBJ2-2; D may be TRBD2 (5 bases). The CDR3 runs to 15 residues. Germline lookup yields CDR1 SGHRS and CDR2 YFSETQ. V lost 3 bases to trimming and J lost 4 bases, with 13 bases between them. CDR3 nucleotides: TGCGCCAGCAGCTACACAGACCGGGGCACCGGGGAGCTGTTTTTT. The encoded protein is CASSYTDRGTGELFF.

This sequence joins TRBV6-5 and TRBJ1-2, with 10 bases lining up with TRBD1. This CDR3 is 14 amino acids long. The trim removed 6 bases at V and 10 bases at J, leaving 11 bases unmatched. Germline loops: CDR1 MNHEY, CDR2 SVGAGI. CDR3 DNA: TGTGCCAGCAGCCCTACTGACAGGGGGCGAGACTACACCTTC. Translation: CASSPTDRGRDYTF.

The chain uses TRBV10-1 and TRBJ2-2; possibly TRBD1 for D (6 bases). The CDR3 has 13 amino acids. Germline V gene data show CDR1 as WNHNN and CDR2 as SYGVQD (reference sequence). Deletions cut 8 bases from V and 7 bases from J, with 14 bases between. CDR3 nucleotide sequence: TGCGCCAGCGCCCTAGGGGGAATCGGGGAGCTGTTTTTT. Encoded protein: CASALGGIGELFF.

This chain joins TRBV30 and TRBJ1-2; TRBD1 aligns across 7 bases. J lost 5 bases, V lost 3 bases, and 12 bases had no gene match. The length of the CDR3 is 15 residues. Germline CDR1 and CDR2: GTSNPN and SVGIG (reference sequence). The CDR3 DNA reads as TGTGCCTGGAGAGGATCCAGGGGGTGGGAATATGGCTACACCTTC. Its protein product is CAWRGSRGWEYGYTF.

The genes are TRBV28 and TRBJ1-2; TRBD1 agrees at 9 bases. The CDR3 loop spans 11 amino acids. Per the germline V gene, CDR1 is MDHEN and CDR2 is SYDVKM. The V gene end was trimmed by 11 bases and the J gene end by 2 bases; junction bases not matched to a gene: 0. The CDR3 loop is CAGQGNYGYTF. In nucleotides, the CDR3 is TGTGCCGGACAGGGGAACTATGGCTACACCTTC.

The genes are TRBV6-1 and TRBJ2-7, with 8 positions matching TRBD1. J was trimmed by 2 bases and V by 2 bases; bases with no gene match: 5. This CDR3 is 15 amino acids long. Germline CDR1 is MNHNS and CDR2 is SASEGT. This CDR3 reads CASSEPTGVPYEQYF. DNA of the CDR3: TGTGCCAGCAGTGAACCGACAGGGGTCCCCTACGAGCAGTACTTC.

The chain recombines TRBV5-1 with TRBJ1-3; D may be TRBD1 (5 bases). The V end lost 4 bases, the J end lost 4 bases, and 9 bases lay between the germline ends. Germline V CDR1 and CDR2: SGHRS, YFSETQ. The CDR3 is made up of 13 amino acids. The CDR3, as DNA: TGCGCCAGCAGCACCCGACAGGGAAACACCATATATTTT. Protein sequence: CASSTRQGNTIYF.

The rearrangement uses TRBV4-3 and TRBJ2-3; 7 bases fit TRBD1. With V trimmed by 4 bases and J by 4 bases, 2 bases remained unmatched. Germline CDR1 LGHNA, CDR2 YSLEER. This CDR3 contains 13 residues. This CDR3 reads CASSRQGADTQYF. In nucleotides, the CDR3 is TGCGCCAGCAGCCGACAGGGAGCAGATACGCAGTATTTT.

This clone was seen only a few times. V is TRBV10-1 and J is TRBJ1-2; D is possibly TRBD1 (5 bases). Trimming stripped 5 bases from V and 8 bases from J, with 15 bases between. CDR1 and CDR2 from the germline V gene are WNHNN and SYGVQD (reference sequence). CDR3 size: 13 residues. The CDR3 reads CASSSQGYWGYTF. CDR3 bases: TGCGCCAGCAGTTCGCAGGGATATTGGGGCTACACCTTC.

The rearrangement joins TRBV27 to TRBJ1-4; 8 nucleotides line up with TRBD1. The CDR3 covers 15 residues. Germline trimming cut 3 bases from V and 5 bases from J; bases unmatched to any gene: 5. The germline gives CDR1 MNHEY, CDR2 SMNVEV (reference sequence). In DNA form, the CDR3 reads TGTGCCAGCAGTTTCCTAGGGACAGGAAATGAAAAACTGTTTTTT. The encoded protein is CASSFLGTGNEKLFF.

J is TRBJ2-7 and V is TRBV7-2; 10 positions agree with TRBD2. The CDR3 contains 15 residues. The germline gives CDR1 SGHTA, CDR2 FQGNSA. V trimming: 4 bases; J trimming: 5 bases; junction bases outside the gene matches: 8. The CDR3, as DNA: TGTGCCAGCAGCTCGCAAGCGGGAGGGCGGGACGAGCAGTACTTC. It codes for CASSSQAGGRDEQYF. Variable domain in full (rest from reference TRBV7-2 and TRBJ2-7): GAGVSQSPSNKVTEKGKDVELRCDPISGHTALYWYRQSLGQGLEFLIYFQGNSAPDKSGLPSDRFSAERTGGSVSTLTIQRTQQEDSAVYLCASSSQAGGRDEQYFGPGTRLTVT.

This clone occurred a few times. The rearrangement links TRBV5-5 to TRBJ2-7, with 7 bases fitting TRBD1. J lost 2 bases, V lost 4 bases, and 3 bases had no gene match. The germline V gene encodes CDR1 SGHKS and CDR2 YYEKEE (reference sequence). This CDR3 comprises 13 residues. The CDR3 is CASSADRAYEQYF. The CDR3 DNA sequence: TGTGCCAGCAGCGCTGACAGGGCCTACGAGCAGTACTTC.

J is TRBJ1-1 and V is TRBV7-3; 7 nucleotides match TRBD1. CDR3 length equals 14 residues. Germline V gene sequence: CDR1 SGHTA, CDR2 FQGTGA. With V trimmed by 4 bases and J by 5 bases, 7 bases remained unmatched. Here the CDR3 reads CASSSGAGGTEAFF. CDR3 DNA: TGTGCCAGCAGCTCCGGGGCAGGGGGGACTGAAGCTTTCTTT.